The 20 T cell receptor beta chains in this list originate from one sample, sequenced in a study of blood T cell repertoires in COVID-19. Clones were read by immunoSEQ multiplex PCR, and TCRdb kept only the in-frame ones, dropping some. The data show 200,000 to 300,000 clones, with about 83% seen just once and approximately 2.1% held by the top ten. The material sequenced was PBMCs or T cells enriched from blood (not recorded which). The receptors here all came from a woman in her forties or fifties who had recovered from COVID-19.

V is TRBV6-6 and J is TRBJ1-5, with a possible D match to TRBD1 (6 bases). V lost 11 bases to trimming and J lost 0 bases, with 11 bases between them. Germline CDR1 reads MNHNY; CDR2 reads SVGAGI (reference sequence). The CDR3 extends over 13 amino acids. CDR3 nucleotide sequence: TGTGCCCATGGACAGAATAGCAATCAGCCCCAGCATTTT. Amino acid sequence: CAHGQNSNQPQHF.

This chain links TRBV6-2 or TRBV6-3 with TRBJ2-5; D unclear. The CDR3 has 11 residues. With 6 bases removed from V and 5 bases from J, the gap between germline ends came to 7 bases. CDR1 is MNHEY, CDR2 SVGEGT, per germline. CDR3 coding DNA: TGTGCCAGCAGCGCGCTCGAGACCCAGTACTTC. Translating it yields CASSALETQYF.

This rearrangement joins TRBV4-3 to TRBJ1-1; the D gene is possibly TRBD1 (6 bases). Trimming removed 0 bases at V and 7 bases at J, with 12 bases between. CDR3 length equals 14 residues. Germline V lookup: CDR1 LGHNA, CDR2 YSLEER. The CDR3 loop reads CASSQEGAIGEAFF. CDR3 bases: TGCGCCAGCAGCCAAGAGGGGGCGATCGGTGAAGCTTTCTTT.

V is TRBV29-1 and J is TRBJ2-5, with TRBD1 matching over 7 bases. The junction had 9 bases not matched to a gene; V was cut back by 3 bases and J by 2 bases. Germline CDR1 and CDR2: SQVTM and ANQGSEA. This CDR3 contains 15 residues. The CDR3 region has the DNA TGCAGCGTTGATAGACACGGGACAGAACAAGAGACCCAGTACTTC. Translated: CSVDRHGTEQETQYF.

V gene TRBV10-3 combines with J gene TRBJ2-7; TRBD2 matches 13 bases. Germline CDR1 is ENHRY and CDR2 is SYGVKD. Trimming took 4 bases from V and 2 from J; bases not matched to a gene: 5. The CDR3 has 16 amino acids. The CDR3 sequence: CAISVHGTSGTYEQYF. The CDR3 DNA sequence: TGTGCCATCAGTGTGCACGGGACTAGCGGGACCTACGAGCAGTACTTC.

The chain carries TRBV6-5 and TRBJ1-1; D unresolved. Germline V gene data show CDR1 as MNHEY and CDR2 as SVGAGI. V was cut by 4 bases and J by 3 bases, with 18 bases left in between. CDR3 size: 16 residues. The CDR3 reads CASSSRFERLYTEAFF. In nucleotides, the CDR3 is TGTGCCAGCAGTTCCCGATTCGAGAGACTGTACACTGAAGCTTTCTTT.

This clone was seen a few times. This chain links TRBV5-1 with TRBJ2-1; TRBD1 agrees at 7 bases. The germline gives CDR1 SGHRS, CDR2 YFSETQ. This CDR3 has 14 residues. V lost 6 bases and J lost 4; bases outside the gene matches: 7. The CDR3 region has the DNA TGCGCCAGCACCCTGGACAGGCCATACAATGAGCAGTTCTTC. Its protein product is CASTLDRPYNEQFF.

V usage is TRBV2 and J usage is TRBJ2-7; D is undetermined. Looked up from germline, CDR1 is SNHLY and CDR2 is FYNNEI. The CDR3 has 13 residues. Trimming shortened V by 5 bases and J by 1 base, and 9 bases separated the two germline ends. The CDR3 sequence: CASSNARSYEQYF. In nucleotides, the CDR3 is TGTGCCAGCAGTAACGCCAGGTCCTACGAGCAGTACTTC. The whole variable domain, remainder taken from reference TRBV2 and TRBJ2-7, is EPEVTQTPSHQVTQMGQEVILRCVPISNHLYFYWYRQILGQKVEFLVSFYNNEISEKSEIFDDQFSVERPDGSNFTLKIRSTKLEDSAMYFCASSNARSYEQYFGPGTRLTVT.

As concerns this clone: Other DNA variants within this sample encode the same CDR3. The rearrangement links TRBV3-1 (or the pseudogene TRBV3-2) to TRBJ2-3; D is ambiguous. The CDR3 loop spans 13 amino acids. Looked up from germline, CDR1 is LGHDT and CDR2 is YNNKEL (reference sequence). V was pared by 0 bases and J by 3 bases, with 4 bases between. The CDR3 region is CASSQDLTDTQYF. The DNA of the CDR3 is TGTGCCAGCAGCCAAGATCTGACAGATACGCAGTATTTT.

V is TRBV7-2 and J is TRBJ2-2; 10 nucleotides align to TRBD1. The CDR3 is made up of 17 amino acids. The germline CDR1 and CDR2 sequences are SGHTA and FQGNSA. V shed 1 base and J 7 bases; nucleotides not matched to a gene: 9. The CDR3 loop reads CASSLVLGQGMGGELFF. The CDR3 bases are TGTGCCAGCAGCTTAGTTTTGGGACAGGGGATGGGCGGGGAGCTGTTTTTT. Together with reference TRBV7-2 and TRBJ2-2, the CDR3 gives the full variable domain: GAGVSQSPSNKVTEKGKDVELRCDPISGHTALYWYRQSLGQGLEFLIYFQGNSAPDKSGLPSDRFSAERTGGSVSTLTIQRTQQEDSAVYLCASSLVLGQGMGGELFFGEGSRLTVL.

The chain recombines TRBV7-9 with TRBJ2-7; no reliable D call. The CDR3 is made up of 15 amino acids. From germline, CDR1 is SEHNR and CDR2 FQNEAQ (reference sequence). V was trimmed by 0 bases and J by 6 bases, leaving 15 bases between them. CDR3 DNA sequence: TGTGCCAGCAGCTTAGCATTGTCGGCTTCGGGCGAGCAGTACTTC. Its protein is CASSLALSASGEQYF. The full variable domain, in which reference TRBV7-9 and TRBJ2-7 provide the parts outside the CDR3, is DTGVSQNPRHKITKRGQNVTFRCDPISEHNRLYWYRQTLGQGPEFLTYFQNEAQLEKSRLLSDRFSAERPKGSFSTLEIQRTEQGDSAMYLCASSLALSASGEQYFGPGTRLTVT.

The chain recombines TRBV6-4 with TRBJ1-5; TRBD1 aligns across 8 bases. Germline-derived CDR1 and CDR2 are MRHNA and SNTAGT. The V gene end was trimmed by 3 bases and the J gene end by 6 bases; junction bases not matched to a gene: 7. The length of the CDR3 is 15 residues. CDR3 sequence: CASSDRQGTFQPQHF. The CDR3 region has the DNA TGTGCCAGCAGTGATAGACAGGGGACGTTTCAGCCCCAGCATTTT.

This clone showed up just once. The chain uses TRBV7-9 and TRBJ2-7; TRBD1 might be the D (7 bases). Germline V gene data show CDR1 as SEHNR and CDR2 as FQNEAQ (reference sequence). The CDR3 totals 16 residues. V was trimmed by 1 base and J by 0 bases, leaving 13 bases between them. As DNA, the CDR3 is TGTGCCAGCAGCTTAGGGCAGGGGGGCCCCTCCTACGAGCAGTACTTC. Its translation: CASSLGQGGPSYEQYF. Based on the CDR3 plus reference TRBV7-9 and TRBJ2-7, the full variable domain is DTGVSQNPRHKITKRGQNVTFRCDPISEHNRLYWYRQTLGQGPEFLTYFQNEAQLEKSRLLSDRFSAERPKGSFSTLEIQRTEQGDSAMYLCASSLGQGGPSYEQYFGPGTRLTVT.

V gene TRBV30 combines with J gene TRBJ1-2, with TRBD1 as a possible D gene (6 bases). The germline V gene has CDR1 GTSNPN and CDR2 SVGIG (reference sequence). This CDR3 has 15 amino acids. V gave up 5 bases and J gave up 0 bases, with 16 bases separating them. The CDR3 here is CAWAWSGTPNYGYTF. The CDR3 DNA follows: TGTGCCTGGGCTTGGAGCGGGACACCTAACTATGGCTACACCTTC. Variable domain in full (rest from reference TRBV30 and TRBJ1-2): SQTIHQWPATLVQPVGSPLSLECTVEGTSNPNLYWYRQAAGRGLQLLFYSVGIGQISSEVPQNLSASRPQDRQFILSSKKLLLSDSGFYLCAWAWSGTPNYGYTFGSGTRLTVV.

J is TRBJ2-2 and V is TRBV7-2; D unclear. Trimming shortened V by 3 bases and J by 4 bases, and 9 bases separated the two germline ends. Germline values: CDR1 SGHTA, CDR2 FQGNSA. The CDR3 spans 14 residues. The DNA for the CDR3 is TGTGCCAGCAGCTTCGCCTACCTCACCGGGGAGCTGTTTTTT. As protein: CASSFAYLTGELFF.

This clone was detected a few times. The chain has TRBV21-1 and TRBJ1-1; TRBD1 was called by the table and not checked on the DNA. TRBV21-1 is an annotated pseudogene. There are 16 residues in the CDR3. The CDR3 reads CASSIYRRRMNTEAFF. The CDR3 region has the DNA TGTGCCAGCAGCATCTACAGGAGACGAATGAACACTGAAGCTTTCTTT.

The rearrangement uses TRBV7-3 and TRBJ1-1, with 7 bases identical to TRBD1. Germline lookup yields CDR1 SGHTA and CDR2 FQGTGA. J gave up 0 bases and V 5 bases, and 3 bases lay outside the gene matches. The CDR3 is 14 amino acids. Written as DNA, the CDR3 is TGTGCCAGCAGCCTACAGGGGATGAACACTGAAGCTTTCTTT. Translation: CASSLQGMNTEAFF.

This clone has just one count. Other DNA sequences in the same sample also yield this CDR3. The V call is TRBV19, the J call TRBJ1-5, with TRBD1 as a possible D gene (5 bases). The germline V and J ends were trimmed by 1 base and 2 bases, with 12 bases remaining between them. CDR1 is LNHDA and CDR2 is SQIVND in the germline V gene (reference sequence). The CDR3 extends over 16 amino acids. The CDR3: CASSIGSGGGNQPQHF. Here the CDR3 DNA reads TGTGCCAGTAGTATAGGGAGCGGGGGAGGCAATCAGCCCCAGCATTTT.

V usage is TRBV30 and J usage is TRBJ1-3; D not resolved. CDR3 length: 14 residues. With 0 bases removed from V and 2 bases from J, the gap between germline ends came to 8 bases. The germline V gene encodes CDR1 GTSNPN and CDR2 SVGIG (reference sequence). Here the CDR3 reads CAWSVGAAGNTIYF. The CDR3 coding sequence is TGTGCCTGGAGTGTTGGAGCGGCTGGAAACACCATATATTTT.

The genes are TRBV11-1 and TRBJ2-7; 7 nucleotides align to TRBD1. V was pared by 1 base and J by 1 base, with 7 bases of the junction left unmatched. In germline, CDR1 is SGHAT, CDR2 FQDESV (reference sequence). The CDR3 is made up of 16 amino acids. The CDR3 DNA follows: TGTGCCAGCAGCTTAGTTGGGACAGCCAGTTCCTACGAGCAGTACTTC. It codes for CASSLVGTASSYEQYF.